This T cell receptor beta chain is from a study of shared clonotypes between healthy human individuals. Study-wide background: Aged between 18 and 49, the donors were a couple of women and a few men. Overall study results and limits: Blood alone was sampled, and tissue repertoires likely differ.

For this clone: Its antigen is not identified.

None of the donors, who were healthy HIV-negative adults, had recently had acute infections or vaccinations. CDR1 MNHEY and CDR2 SMNVEV come from the germline V gene (reference sequence). V gave up 6 bases and J gave up 0 bases, with 18 bases separating them. The CDR3 is 16 amino acids. The authors sequenced unsorted PBMC DNA on ten immunoSEQ deep assay plates. The table came from immunoSEQ multiplex PCR; TCRdb's copy has only in-frame clones and leaves some out. The sample consists of around 530,000 clones, roughly 79% of them appearing once. This clonotype originated in a woman between 40 and 50 years old in good health. Some clones in this sample may be carry-over from other donors' samples. The sample was PBMCs. The V call is TRBV27, the J call TRBJ2-7; weak D call: TRBD1 (6 bases). The CDR3, as DNA: TGTGCCAGCAGACCTAGGGGGACACCGAGCTCCTACGAGCAGTACTTC. Encoded protein: CASRPRGTPSSYEQYF.